This TCR beta chain was found in a study of graft-versus-host responses after intestinal transplantation. Overall study: Recipients received multivisceral, liver-intestinal, or isolated intestinal transplants.

Worth noting for this clone: Its specificity is not known.

Produced via immunoSEQ multiplex PCR; TCRdb's table is partial and in-frame only. The sample yields some 130,000 clones, approximately 94% seen once. V was trimmed by 2 bases and J by 5 bases, leaving 12 bases between them. The CDR3 runs to 13 residues. The germline V gene encodes CDR1 GTSNPN and CDR2 SVGIG (reference sequence). General observations from the study: Marrow from the recipient contained GvH clones, some of which had appeared first in ileum or blood.

This rearrangement joins TRBV30 to TRBJ1-2, with unresolved D. Sequencing was performed on unstimulated CD4+ T cells sorted from spleen or lymph node cells, taken before intestinal transplant. This sequence originates from a human donor who received an intestinal transplant. CDR3 DNA: TGTGCCTGGAGTTTCGACCCCGAGTATGGCTACACCTTC. Protein: CAWSFDPEYGYTF.